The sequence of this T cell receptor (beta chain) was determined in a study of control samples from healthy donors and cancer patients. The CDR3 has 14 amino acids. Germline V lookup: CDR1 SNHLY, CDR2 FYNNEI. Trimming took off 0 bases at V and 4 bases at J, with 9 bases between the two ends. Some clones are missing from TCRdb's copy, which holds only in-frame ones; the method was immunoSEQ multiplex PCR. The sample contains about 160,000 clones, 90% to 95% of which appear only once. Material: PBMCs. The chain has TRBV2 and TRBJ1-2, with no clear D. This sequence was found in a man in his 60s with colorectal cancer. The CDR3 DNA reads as TGTGCCAGCAGTGAAGCGCTGAACGCCTATGGCTACACCTTC. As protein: CASSEALNAYGYTF.